This T cell receptor (beta chain) was recovered during a study of shared clonotypes between healthy human individuals. At the level of the study: The cohort had a couple of women and three men, ages 18 to 49. Study-wide results and caveats: Larger estimated richness was generally recorded for naive subsets relative to memory subsets.

There are 15 residues in the CDR3. V lost 0 bases and J lost 0, with 8 bases in between. CDR1 is SGHAT, CDR2 FQNNGV, per germline. A word on this clone: Its antigen is currently unknown.

CD45RO-negative CD8 cells positively selected for CCR7 made up the naive population, which excluded terminally differentiated effector memory CD45RA+ cells. Sequencing used immunoSEQ multiplex PCR; TCRdb keeps in-frame clones, though not all of them. The repertoire holds roughly 550,000 clones, with around 95% as singletons. Sequenced input: naive CD8+ T cells sorted from blood. This chain connects TRBV11-2 to TRBJ1-1; D uncertain. The source is a woman in her twenties or thirties in good health. The CDR3 region is CASSLDPAVNTEAFF. Written as DNA, the CDR3 is TGTGCCAGCAGCTTAGATCCGGCGGTGAACACTGAAGCTTTCTTT.